These 12 T cell receptor beta chains were all obtained from the same sample, sequenced in a study of T cell responses to AZD1222 COVID-19 vaccine. Generated by immunoSEQ multiplex PCR, the TCRdb table keeps only in-frame clones and is missing some. Seen here are over 95,000 clones, around 94% observed once, and the top ten hold approximately 12%. This material consisted of peripheral blood, taken on day 0 of AZD1222 vaccination. The receptor set was obtained from an adult in good health.

The chain is built from TRBV18 and TRBJ2-7; the match to TRBD1 covers 8 bases. V lost 3 bases, J lost 1 base, and 8 bases stayed unmatched. The CDR3 length is 16 residues. Germline-derived CDR1 and CDR2 are KGHSH and LQKENI. The DNA for the CDR3 is TGTGCCAGCTCACCGCCGAGCGGACAGGGATCCTACGAGCAGTACTTC. Translating gives CASSPPSGQGSYEQYF.

This chain joins TRBV4-1 and TRBJ1-1; D is unresolved. Per germline, CDR1 MGHRA and CDR2 YSYEKL. Trimming left V 1 base short and J 1 base short, with 13 bases between. This CDR3 comprises 16 residues. CDR3 nucleotides: TGCGCCAGCAGCCAAGGATTTCGAGCGGAGAACACTGAAGCTTTCTTT. The encoded protein is CASSQGFRAENTEAFF.

V and J are TRBV6-5 and TRBJ2-7, with a weak D call TRBD1 (5 bases). There are 13 residues in the CDR3. Trimming stripped 6 bases from V and 4 bases from J, with 13 bases between. Germline CDR1 MNHEY, CDR2 SVGAGI. CDR3 in DNA: TGTGCCAGCAGGGTAACAGGATTTTACGAGCAGTACTTC. Amino acids: CASRVTGFYEQYF.

V gene TRBV5-1 combines with J gene TRBJ2-2, with D perhaps TRBD1 or TRBD2 (5 bases each). V lost 0 bases and J lost 6, with 12 bases in between. CDR3 length: 15 amino acids. Germline V gene lookup returns CDR1 SGHRS and CDR2 YFSETQ. As DNA, the CDR3 is TGCGCCAGCAGCTTGGCTGGGGGAAGGGCCGGGGAGCTGTTTTTT. This encodes CASSLAGGRAGELFF.

This clone was picked up one time. CDR3 bases: TGTGCCAGCAGCGTAGCGCCTAGCGGGGGACTTATTGAGCAGTTCTTC. Translating it yields CASSVAPSGGLIEQFF. The chain uses TRBV9 and TRBJ2-1; TRBD2 aligns across 10 bases. V shed 0 bases, J shed 9 bases, and the junction held 9 bases outside the gene matches. The CDR3 is made up of 16 amino acids. The germline gives CDR1 SGDLS, CDR2 YYNGEE. The full variable domain, in which reference TRBV9 and TRBJ2-1 provide the parts outside the CDR3, is DSGVTQTPKHLITATGQRVTLRCSPRSGDLSVYWYQQSLDQGLQFLIQYYNGEERAKGNILERFSAQQFPDLHSELNLSSLELGDSALYFCASSVAPSGGLIEQFFGPGTRLTVL.

The J gene is TRBJ2-7, the V gene TRBV11-2; D is possibly TRBD1 or TRBD2 (5 bases each). V dropped 1 base and J dropped 3 bases, with 16 bases sitting between them. The germline V gene has CDR1 SGHAT and CDR2 FQNNGV. CDR3 size: 16 residues. In DNA, the CDR3 is TGTGCCAGCAGCTTAGTTTCCCTAGGAGGACACTACGAGCAGTACTTC. Translated: CASSLVSLGGHYEQYF.

This clone was picked up one time. V gene TRBV7-2 combines with J gene TRBJ1-2, with D perhaps matching TRBD1 (5 bases). The V gene's germline CDR1 is SGHTA and CDR2 FQGNSA. This CDR3 is built from 15 residues. The V end lost 5 bases, the J end lost 0 bases, and 13 bases lay between the germline ends. The CDR3 sequence: CASSPRQSANYGYTF. The DNA of the CDR3 is TGTGCCAGCAGCCCCCGACAGTCGGCTAACTATGGCTACACCTTC.

The CDR3 loop reads CASSPSYEQYF. Written as DNA, the CDR3 is TGTGCCAGCAGCCCATCCTACGAGCAGTACTTC. The rearrangement uses TRBV6-6 and TRBJ2-7; no clear D. The CDR3 covers 11 residues. Trimming cost V 6 bases and J 1 base, with 4 bases left between them. Germline CDR1 is MNHNY and CDR2 is SVGAGI (reference sequence).

This sequence joins TRBV7-2 and TRBJ1-1; D gene unclear. The CDR3 length is 12 residues. The V end lost 1 base, the J end lost 5 bases, and 5 bases lay between the germline ends. Germline-derived CDR1 and CDR2 are SGHTA and FQGNSA. CDR3: CASSLGRTEAFF. In DNA, the CDR3 is TGTGCCAGCAGCTTAGGTCGGACTGAAGCTTTCTTT.

The CDR3 sequence: CASSLGLAGGNEQFF. The CDR3 nucleotides are TGCGCCAGCAGCTTGGGGCTAGCGGGAGGCAATGAGCAGTTCTTC. The V gene is TRBV5-1, the J gene TRBJ2-1; TRBD2 agrees at 11 bases. The junction had 2 bases not matched to a gene; V was cut back by 0 bases and J by 6 bases. The CDR3 loop spans 15 amino acids. Germline V gene sequence: CDR1 SGHRS, CDR2 YFSETQ.

This chain uses TRBV4-1 with TRBJ2-7; D unresolved. The germline V and J ends were trimmed by 0 bases and 2 bases, with 11 bases remaining between them. The germline gives CDR1 MGHRA, CDR2 YSYEKL. CDR3 length equals 15 residues. DNA for the CDR3: TGCGCCAGCAGCCAAGACCCGCACGGCACCTACGAGCAGTACTTC. The encoded protein is CASSQDPHGTYEQYF.

Details on this clone: Other DNA sequences within the sample encode an identical CDR3. V gene TRBV12-3 or TRBV12-4 combines with J gene TRBJ1-5, with D unclear. The CDR3 totals 13 residues. V lost 3 bases to trimming and J lost 4 bases, with 7 bases between them. In nucleotides, the CDR3 is TGTGCCAGCAGTTTTGGCAGTAATCAGCCCCAGCATTTT. It specifies CASSFGSNQPQHF.